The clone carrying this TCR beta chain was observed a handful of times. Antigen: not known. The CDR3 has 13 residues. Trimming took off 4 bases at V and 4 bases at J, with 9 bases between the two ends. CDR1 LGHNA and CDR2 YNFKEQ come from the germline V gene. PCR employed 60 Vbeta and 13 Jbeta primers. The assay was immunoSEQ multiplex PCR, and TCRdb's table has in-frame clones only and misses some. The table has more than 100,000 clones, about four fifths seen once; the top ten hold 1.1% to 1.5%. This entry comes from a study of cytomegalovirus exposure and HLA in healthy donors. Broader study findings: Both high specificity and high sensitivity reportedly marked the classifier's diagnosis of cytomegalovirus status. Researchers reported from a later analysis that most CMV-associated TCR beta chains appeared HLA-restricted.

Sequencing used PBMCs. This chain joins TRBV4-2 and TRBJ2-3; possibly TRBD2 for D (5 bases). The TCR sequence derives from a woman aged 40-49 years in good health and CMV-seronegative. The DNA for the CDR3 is TGTGCCAGCAGCCGGGAGATCTCAGATACGCAGTATTTT. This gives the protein CASSREISDTQYF.